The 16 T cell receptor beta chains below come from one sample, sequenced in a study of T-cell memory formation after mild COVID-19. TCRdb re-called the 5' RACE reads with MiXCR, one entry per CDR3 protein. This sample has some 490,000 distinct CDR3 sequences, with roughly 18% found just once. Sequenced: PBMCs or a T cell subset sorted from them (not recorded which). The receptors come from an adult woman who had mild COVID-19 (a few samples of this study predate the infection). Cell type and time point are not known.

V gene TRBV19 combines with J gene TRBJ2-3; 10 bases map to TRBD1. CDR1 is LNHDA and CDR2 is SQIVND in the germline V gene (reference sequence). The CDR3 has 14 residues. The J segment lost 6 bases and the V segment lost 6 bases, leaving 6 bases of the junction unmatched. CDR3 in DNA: TGTGCCAGTAGCCGACAGGGGGCCCCGGATACGCAGTATTTT. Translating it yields CASSRQGAPDTQYF. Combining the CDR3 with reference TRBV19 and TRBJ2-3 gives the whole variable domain DGGITQSPKYLFRKEGQNVTLSCEQNLNHDAMYWYRQDPGQGLRLIYYSQIVNDFQKGDIAEGYSVSREKKESFPLTVTSAQKNPTAFYLCASSRQGAPDTQYFGPGTRLTVL.

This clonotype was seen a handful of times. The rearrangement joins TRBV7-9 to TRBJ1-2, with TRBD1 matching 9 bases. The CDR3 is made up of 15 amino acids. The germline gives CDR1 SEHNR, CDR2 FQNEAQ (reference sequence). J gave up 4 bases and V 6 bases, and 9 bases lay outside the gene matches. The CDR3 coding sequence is TGTGCCAGCAGATCCAAACAGGGGGCCGCCTATGGCTACACCTTC. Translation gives CASRSKQGAAYGYTF.

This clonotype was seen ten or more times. The CDR3 DNA reads TGTGCCACCAGTGAGTCGACTAGCGGGAGTTTGAATGAGCAGTTCTTC. Protein product: CATSESTSGSLNEQFF. The rearrangement uses TRBV24-1 and TRBJ2-1; 12 bases match TRBD2. CDR3 length equals 16 residues. The V segment lost 4 bases and the J segment 7 bases; nucleotides outside the gene matches: 7. Germline V gene lookup returns CDR1 KGHDR and CDR2 SFDVKD.

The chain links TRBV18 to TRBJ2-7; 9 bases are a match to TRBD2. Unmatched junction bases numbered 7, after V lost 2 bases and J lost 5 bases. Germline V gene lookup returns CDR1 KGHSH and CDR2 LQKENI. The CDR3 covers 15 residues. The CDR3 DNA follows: TGTGCCAGCTCACCAGGGGTAGCGGGAGCAGACGAGCAGTACTTC. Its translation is CASSPGVAGADEQYF.

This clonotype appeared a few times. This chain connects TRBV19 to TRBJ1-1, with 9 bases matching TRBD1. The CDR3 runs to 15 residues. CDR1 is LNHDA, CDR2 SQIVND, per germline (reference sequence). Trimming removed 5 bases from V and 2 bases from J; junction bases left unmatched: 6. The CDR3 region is CASSPHRGLNTEAFF. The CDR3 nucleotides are TGTGCCAGTAGTCCGCACAGGGGGCTCAACACTGAAGCTTTCTTT.

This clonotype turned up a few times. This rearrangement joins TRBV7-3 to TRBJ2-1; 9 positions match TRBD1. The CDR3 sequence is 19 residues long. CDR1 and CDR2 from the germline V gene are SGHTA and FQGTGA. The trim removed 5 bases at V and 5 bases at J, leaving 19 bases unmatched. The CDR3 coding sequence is TGTGCCAGCAGCCCCCGTCCGGGACAGGGAAGATTAAGTGACAATGAGCAGTTCTTC. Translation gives CASSPRPGQGRLSDNEQFF. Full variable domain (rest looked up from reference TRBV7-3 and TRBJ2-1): GAGVSQTPSNKVTEKGKYVELRCDPISGHTALYWYRQSLGQGPEFLIYFQGTGAADDSGLPNDRFFAVRPEGSVSTLKIQRTERGDSAVYLCASSPRPGQGRLSDNEQFFGPGTRLTVL.

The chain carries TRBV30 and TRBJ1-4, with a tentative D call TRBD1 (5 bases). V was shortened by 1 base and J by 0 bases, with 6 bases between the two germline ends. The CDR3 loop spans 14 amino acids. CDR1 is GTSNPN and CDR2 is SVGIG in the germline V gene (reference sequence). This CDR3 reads CAWSATATNEKLFF. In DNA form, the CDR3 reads TGTGCCTGGAGTGCGACAGCAACTAATGAAAAACTGTTTTTT. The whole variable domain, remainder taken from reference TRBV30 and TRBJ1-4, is SQTIHQWPATLVQPVGSPLSLECTVEGTSNPNLYWYRQAAGRGLQLLFYSVGIGQISSEVPQNLSASRPQDRQFILSSKKLLLSDSGFYLCAWSATATNEKLFFGSGTQLSVL.

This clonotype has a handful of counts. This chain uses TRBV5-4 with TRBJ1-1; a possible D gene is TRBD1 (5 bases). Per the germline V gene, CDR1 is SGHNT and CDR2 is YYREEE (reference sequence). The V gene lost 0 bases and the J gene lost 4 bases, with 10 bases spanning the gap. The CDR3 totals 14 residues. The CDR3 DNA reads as TGTGCCAGCAGCTTGGAGGCAGGGATCACTGAAGCTTTCTTT. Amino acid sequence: CASSLEAGITEAFF.

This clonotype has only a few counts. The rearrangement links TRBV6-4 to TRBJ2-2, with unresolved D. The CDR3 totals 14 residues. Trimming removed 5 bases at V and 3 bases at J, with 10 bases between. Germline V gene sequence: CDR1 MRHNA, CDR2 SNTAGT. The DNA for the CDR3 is TGTGCCAGCAGTACCTTTGGGGACACCGGGGAGCTGTTTTTT. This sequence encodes CASSTFGDTGELFF.

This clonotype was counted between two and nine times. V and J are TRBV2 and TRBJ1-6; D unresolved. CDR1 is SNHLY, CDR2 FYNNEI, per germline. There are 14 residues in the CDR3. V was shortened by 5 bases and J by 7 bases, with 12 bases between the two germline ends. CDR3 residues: CASSNRPGNSPLHF. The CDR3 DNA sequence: TGTGCCAGCAGTAATCGTCCGGGAAATTCACCCCTCCACTTT.

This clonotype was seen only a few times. The CDR3 DNA sequence: TGTGCCACCCAGACCTCCTATCAGGGGACCTACGAGCAGTACTTC. It specifies CATQTSYQGTYEQYF. The chain is built from TRBV6-5 and TRBJ2-7, with a tentative D call TRBD1 (6 bases). Trimming cost V 10 bases and J 2 bases, with 21 bases left between them. The CDR3 is 15 amino acids. The germline V gene encodes CDR1 MNHEY and CDR2 SVGAGI.

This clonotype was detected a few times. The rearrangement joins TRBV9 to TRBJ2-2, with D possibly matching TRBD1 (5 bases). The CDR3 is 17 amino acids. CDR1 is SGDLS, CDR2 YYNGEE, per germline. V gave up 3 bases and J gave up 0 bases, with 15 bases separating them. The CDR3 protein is CASSDPPGHSNTGELFF. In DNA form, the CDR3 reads TGTGCCAGCAGCGATCCCCCAGGACATTCGAACACCGGGGAGCTGTTTTTT.

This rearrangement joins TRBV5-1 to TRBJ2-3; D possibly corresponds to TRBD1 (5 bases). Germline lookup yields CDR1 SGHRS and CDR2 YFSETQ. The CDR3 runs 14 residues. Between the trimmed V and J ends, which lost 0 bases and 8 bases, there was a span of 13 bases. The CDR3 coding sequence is TGCGCCAGCAGCTTGGACCAGGGCCGCGGTACGCAGTATTTT. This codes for CASSLDQGRGTQYF. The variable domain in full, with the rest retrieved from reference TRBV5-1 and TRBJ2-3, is KAGVTQTPRYLIKTRGQQVTLSCSPISGHRSVSWYQQTPGQGLQFLFEYFSETQRNKGNFPGRFSGRQFSNSRSEMNVSTLELGDSALYLCASSLDQGRGTQYFGPGTRLTVL.

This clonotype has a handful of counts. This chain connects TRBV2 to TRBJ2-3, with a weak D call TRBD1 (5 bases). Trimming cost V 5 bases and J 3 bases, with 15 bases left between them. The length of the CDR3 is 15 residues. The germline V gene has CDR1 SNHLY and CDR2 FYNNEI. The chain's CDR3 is CASSSQGIATDTQYF. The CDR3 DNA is TGTGCCAGCAGTTCGCAGGGCATCGCGACAGATACGCAGTATTTT. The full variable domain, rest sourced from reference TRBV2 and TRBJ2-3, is EPEVTQTPSHQVTQMGQEVILRCVPISNHLYFYWYRQILGQKVEFLVSFYNNEISEKSEIFDDQFSVERPDGSNFTLKIRSTKLEDSAMYFCASSSQGIATDTQYFGPGTRLTVL.

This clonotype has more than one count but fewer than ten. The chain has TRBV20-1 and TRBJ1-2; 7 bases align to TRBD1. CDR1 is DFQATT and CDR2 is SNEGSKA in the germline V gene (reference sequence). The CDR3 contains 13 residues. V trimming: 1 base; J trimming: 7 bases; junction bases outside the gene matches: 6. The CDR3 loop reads CSARGRGTSGYTF. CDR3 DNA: TGCAGTGCTAGAGGCAGGGGGACCTCTGGCTACACCTTC.

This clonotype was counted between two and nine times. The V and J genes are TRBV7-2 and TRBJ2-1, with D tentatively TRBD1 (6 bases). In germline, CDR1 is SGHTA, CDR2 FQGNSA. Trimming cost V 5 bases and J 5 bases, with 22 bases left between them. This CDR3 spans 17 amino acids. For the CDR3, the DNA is TGTGCCAGCAGCCGCGCTCTACTCCGGGACACAGACAATGAGCAGTTCTTC. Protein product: CASSRALLRDTDNEQFF.